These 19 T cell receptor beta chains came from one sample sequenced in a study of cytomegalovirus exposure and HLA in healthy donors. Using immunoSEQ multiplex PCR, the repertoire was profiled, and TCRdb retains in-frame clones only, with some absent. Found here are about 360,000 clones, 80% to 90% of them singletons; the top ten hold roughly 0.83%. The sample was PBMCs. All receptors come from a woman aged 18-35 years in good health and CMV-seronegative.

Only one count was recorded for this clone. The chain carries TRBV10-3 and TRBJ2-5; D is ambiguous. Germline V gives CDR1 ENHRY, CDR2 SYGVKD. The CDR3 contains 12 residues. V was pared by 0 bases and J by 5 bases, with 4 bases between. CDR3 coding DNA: TGTGCCATCAGTGAGTCTCCTGAGACCCAGTACTTC. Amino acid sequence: CAISESPETQYF.

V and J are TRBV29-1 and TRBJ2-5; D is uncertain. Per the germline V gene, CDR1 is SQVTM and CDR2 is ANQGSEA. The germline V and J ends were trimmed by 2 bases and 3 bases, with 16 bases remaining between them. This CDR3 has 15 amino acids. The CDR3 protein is CSVEPNPHSKETQYF. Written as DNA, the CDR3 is TGCAGCGTTGAACCTAACCCCCATAGTAAAGAGACCCAGTACTTC.

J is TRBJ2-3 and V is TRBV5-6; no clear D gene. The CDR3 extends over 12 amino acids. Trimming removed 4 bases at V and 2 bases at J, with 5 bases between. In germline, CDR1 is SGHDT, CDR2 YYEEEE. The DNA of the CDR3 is TGTGCCAGCAGCCCCTCCACAGATACGCAGTATTTT. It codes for CASSPSTDTQYF. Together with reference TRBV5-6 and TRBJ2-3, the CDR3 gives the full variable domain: DAGVTQSPTHLIKTRGQQVTLRCSPKSGHDTVSWYQQALGQGPQFIFQYYEEEERQRGNFPDRFSGHQFPNYSSELNVNALLLGDSALYLCASSPSTDTQYFGPGTRLTVL.

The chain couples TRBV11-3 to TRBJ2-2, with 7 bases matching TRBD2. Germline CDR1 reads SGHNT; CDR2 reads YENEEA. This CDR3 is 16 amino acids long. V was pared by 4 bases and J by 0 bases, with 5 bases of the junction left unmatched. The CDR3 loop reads CASSSEGGSNTGELFF. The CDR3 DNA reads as TGTGCCAGCAGCTCAGAGGGAGGGTCGAACACCGGGGAGCTGTTTTTT.

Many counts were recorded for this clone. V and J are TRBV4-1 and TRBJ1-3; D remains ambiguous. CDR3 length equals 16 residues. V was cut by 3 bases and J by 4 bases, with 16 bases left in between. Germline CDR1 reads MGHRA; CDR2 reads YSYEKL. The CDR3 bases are TGCGCCAGCAGCCACCAGGACTGGAAAAGAGGAAACACCATATATTTT. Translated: CASSHQDWKRGNTIYF.

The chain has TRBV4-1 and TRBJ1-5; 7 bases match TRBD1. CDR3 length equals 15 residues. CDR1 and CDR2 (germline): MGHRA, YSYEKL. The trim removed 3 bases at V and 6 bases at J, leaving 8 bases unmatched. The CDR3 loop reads CASSQEQGVGQPQHF. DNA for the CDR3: TGCGCCAGCAGCCAGGAGCAGGGGGTGGGTCAGCCCCAGCATTTT.

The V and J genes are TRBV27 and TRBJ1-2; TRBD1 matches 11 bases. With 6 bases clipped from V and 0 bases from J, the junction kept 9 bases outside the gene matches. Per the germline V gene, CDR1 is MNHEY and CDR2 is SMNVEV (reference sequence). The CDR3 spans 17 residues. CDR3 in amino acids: CASRPWTGGETNYGYTF. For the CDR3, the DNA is TGTGCCAGCAGGCCCTGGACAGGGGGCGAGACTAACTATGGCTACACCTTC.

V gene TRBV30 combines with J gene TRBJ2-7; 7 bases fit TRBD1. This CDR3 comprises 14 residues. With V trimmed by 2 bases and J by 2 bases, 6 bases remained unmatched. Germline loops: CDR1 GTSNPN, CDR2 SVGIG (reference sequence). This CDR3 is CAWSIVGGPYEQYF. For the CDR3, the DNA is TGTGCCTGGAGTATTGTAGGGGGCCCCTACGAGCAGTACTTC.

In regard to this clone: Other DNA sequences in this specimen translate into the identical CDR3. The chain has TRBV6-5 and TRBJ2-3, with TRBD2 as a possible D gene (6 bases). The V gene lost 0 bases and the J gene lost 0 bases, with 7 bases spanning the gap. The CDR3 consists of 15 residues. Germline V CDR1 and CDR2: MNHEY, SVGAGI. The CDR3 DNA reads TGTGCCAGCAGTTACTCAGGGACTAGCACAGATACGCAGTATTTT. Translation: CASSYSGTSTDTQYF.

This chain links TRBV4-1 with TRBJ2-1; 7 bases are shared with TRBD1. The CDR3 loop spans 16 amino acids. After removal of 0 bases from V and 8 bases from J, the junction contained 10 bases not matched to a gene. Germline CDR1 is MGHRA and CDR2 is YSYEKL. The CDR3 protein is CASSQEVVQGWDEQFF. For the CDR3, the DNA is TGCGCCAGCAGCCAAGAGGTGGTACAGGGGTGGGATGAGCAGTTCTTC.

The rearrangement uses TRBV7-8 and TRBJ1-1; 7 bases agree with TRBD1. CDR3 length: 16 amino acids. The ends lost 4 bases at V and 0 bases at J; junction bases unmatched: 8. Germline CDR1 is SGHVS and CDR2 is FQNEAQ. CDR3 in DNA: TGTGCCAGCAGCTCACGGACAGGTTCGATGAACACTGAAGCTTTCTTT. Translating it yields CASSSRTGSMNTEAFF.

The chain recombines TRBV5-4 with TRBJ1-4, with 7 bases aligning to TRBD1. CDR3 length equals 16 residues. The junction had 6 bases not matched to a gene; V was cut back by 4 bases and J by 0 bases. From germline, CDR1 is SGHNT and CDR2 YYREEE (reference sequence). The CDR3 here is CASSAGQVATNEKLFF. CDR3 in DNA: TGTGCCAGCAGCGCCGGACAGGTTGCAACTAATGAAAAACTGTTTTTT.

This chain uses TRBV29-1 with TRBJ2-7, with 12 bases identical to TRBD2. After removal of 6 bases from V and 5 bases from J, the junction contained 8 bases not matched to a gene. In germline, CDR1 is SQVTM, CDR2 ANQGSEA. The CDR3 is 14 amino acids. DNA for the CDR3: TGCAGCGTCACCCTAGCGGGAGGGCCCCACGAGCAGTACTTC. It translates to CSVTLAGGPHEQYF.

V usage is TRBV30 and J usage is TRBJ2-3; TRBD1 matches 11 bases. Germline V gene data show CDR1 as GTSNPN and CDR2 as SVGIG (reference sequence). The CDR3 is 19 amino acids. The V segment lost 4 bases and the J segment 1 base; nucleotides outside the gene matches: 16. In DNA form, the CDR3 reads TGTGCCTGGAAAGGACAGGGGGCGACCCGGGGTCCCCGCACAGATACGCAGTATTTT. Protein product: CAWKGQGATRGPRTDTQYF. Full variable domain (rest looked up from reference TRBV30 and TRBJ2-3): SQTIHQWPATLVQPVGSPLSLECTVEGTSNPNLYWYRQAAGRGLQLLFYSVGIGQISSEVPQNLSASRPQDRQFILSSKKLLLSDSGFYLCAWKGQGATRGPRTDTQYFGPGTRLTVL.

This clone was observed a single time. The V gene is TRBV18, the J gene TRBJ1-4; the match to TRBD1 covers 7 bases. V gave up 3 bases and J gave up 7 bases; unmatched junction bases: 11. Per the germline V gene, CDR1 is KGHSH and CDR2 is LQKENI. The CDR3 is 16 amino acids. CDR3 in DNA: TGTGCCAGCTCACCCTCCCTGACAGGGAAGGGTGAAAAACTGTTTTTT. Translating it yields CASSPSLTGKGEKLFF.

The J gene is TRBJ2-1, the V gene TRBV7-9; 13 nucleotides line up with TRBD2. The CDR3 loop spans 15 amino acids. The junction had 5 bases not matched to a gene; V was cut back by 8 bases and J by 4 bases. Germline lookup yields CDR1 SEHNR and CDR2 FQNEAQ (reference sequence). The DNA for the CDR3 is TGTGCCAGCGCCCGGACTAGCGGGGGTTACAATGAGCAGTTCTTC. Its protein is CASARTSGGYNEQFF.

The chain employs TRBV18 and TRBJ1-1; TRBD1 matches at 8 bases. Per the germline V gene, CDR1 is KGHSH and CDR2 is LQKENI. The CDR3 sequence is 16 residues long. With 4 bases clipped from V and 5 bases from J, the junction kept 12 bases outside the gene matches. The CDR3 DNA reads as TGTGCCAGCTCACAAGGACAGGGTCTATTTGAGACTGAAGCTTTCTTT. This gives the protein CASSQGQGLFETEAFF.

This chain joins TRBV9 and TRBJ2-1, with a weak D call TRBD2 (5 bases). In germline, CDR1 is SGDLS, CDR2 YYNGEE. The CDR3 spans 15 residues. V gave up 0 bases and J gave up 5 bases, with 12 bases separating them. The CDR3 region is CASSVEGRSHNEQFF. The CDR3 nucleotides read TGTGCCAGCAGCGTAGAAGGGAGATCCCACAATGAGCAGTTCTTC.

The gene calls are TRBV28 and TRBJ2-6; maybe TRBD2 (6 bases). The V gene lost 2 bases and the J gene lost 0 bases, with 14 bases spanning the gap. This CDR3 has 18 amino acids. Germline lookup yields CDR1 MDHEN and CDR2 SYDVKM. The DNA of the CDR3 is TGTGCCAGCAGTTTAAGTGGGACTCCAGGCTCTGGGGCCAACGTCCTGACTTTC. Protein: CASSLSGTPGSGANVLTF.